This TCR beta chain was profiled in a study of blood T cell repertoires in COVID-19. Study as a whole: Acute and convalescent COVID-19 samples came from the United States, Italy and Spain.

Trimming cost V 6 bases and J 4 bases; bases outside gene matches: 8. The V gene's germline CDR1 is KGHSH and CDR2 LQKENI. CDR3 length: 15 amino acids. Methods used by the authors: Using reference gene primer amplification, nucleated cell counts were estimated. TCRdb's table, derived via immunoSEQ multiplex PCR, lists solely in-frame clones and lacks some. From that table come the V and J calls and clone size; the DNA was used to work out D and trimming. Of about 190,000 clones listed, around nine tenths were seen once; the top ten hold approximately 7%. The sequencing input was peripheral blood. This TCR was sampled from a man aged 35 to 55 with acute or convalescent COVID-19. The gene calls are TRBV18 and TRBJ2-7; the match to TRBD1 covers 11 bases. The CDR3 DNA reads TGTGCCAGCTCGCCGGGACAGGGGGTCATGTACGAGCAGTACTTC. Protein sequence: CASSPGQGVMYEQYF.